There are a few counts of the clone carrying this T cell receptor (beta chain). The TCRbeta library incorporated unique molecular identifiers. TCRdb re-called the PCR reads through MiXCR, storing one row per CDR3 protein. The data contain some 300,000 distinct CDR3 sequences, around 10% of them singletons. The sample originates from a study of T-cell reconstitution after alpha-beta-depleted transplantation in children. Germline-derived CDR1 and CDR2 are SGHTA and FQGNSA. With V trimmed by 5 bases and J by 6 bases, 6 bases remained unmatched. This CDR3 is 13 amino acids long. The sequence was collected from a human donor who donated a stem cell graft to a child with acute lymphoblastic leukemia. The material sequenced was PBMCs from the stem cell graft donor, taken from the stem cell graft. The rearrangement links TRBV7-2 to TRBJ1-2, with 7 bases that match TRBD1. The CDR3 sequence: CASSADRVDGYTF. The CDR3 DNA reads as TGTGCCAGCAGCGCCGACAGGGTCGATGGCTACACCTTC.